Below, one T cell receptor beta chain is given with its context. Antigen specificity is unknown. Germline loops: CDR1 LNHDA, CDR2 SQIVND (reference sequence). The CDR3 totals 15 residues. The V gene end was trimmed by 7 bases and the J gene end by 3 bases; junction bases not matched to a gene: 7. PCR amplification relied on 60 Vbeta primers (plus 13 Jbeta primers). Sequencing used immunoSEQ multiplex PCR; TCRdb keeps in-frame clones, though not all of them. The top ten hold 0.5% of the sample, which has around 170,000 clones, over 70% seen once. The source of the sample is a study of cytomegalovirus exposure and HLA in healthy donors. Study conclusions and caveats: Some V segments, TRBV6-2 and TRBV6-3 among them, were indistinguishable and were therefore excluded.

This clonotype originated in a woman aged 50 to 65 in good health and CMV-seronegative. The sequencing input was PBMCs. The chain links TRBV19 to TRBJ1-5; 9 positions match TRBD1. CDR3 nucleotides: TGTGCCAGTAAGTTAGGGACAGGGCTCAATCAGCCCCAGCATTTT. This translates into CASKLGTGLNQPQHF.